This is a list of T cell receptor beta chains from one sample in a study of T-cell reconstitution after alpha-beta-depleted transplantation in children. In TCRdb, the PCR reads were re-called with MiXCR into one record per CDR3 protein. Counted here are about 830,000 distinct CDR3 sequences, around 17% occurring once; the ten biggest clones make up 5%. The source was PBMCs, mostly from graft donor cells, collected 360 days after TCRalphabeta/CD19-depleted stem cell transplant. The source of these receptors is a male patient aged 10-17 years who had a stem cell transplant for acute lymphoblastic leukemia, so the T cells may come from the graft donor. CDR3s include the opening cysteine and the closing phenylalanine or tryptophan. A D gene is named only where the DNA matches it firmly. A clone size is listed for some rows: how often the clone was seen (once, few, many), or a class if it is expanded.

cdr3_aa cdr3_nt j_call clone_size v_call d_call
CASSLERRRPLYEQYF TGCGCCAGCAGCTTGGAGCGTAGGAGACCTTTATACGAGCAGTACTTC TRBJ2-7 few TRBV5-1 NA
CATLGLAGDTDTQYF TGTGCCACTCTCGGACTAGCGGGGGACACAGATACGCAGTATTTT TRBJ2-3 NA TRBV10-3 TRBD2
CASSSHRDRGRHEQYF TGCGCCAGCAGCTCCCATAGGGACAGGGGGCGGCACGAGCAGTACTTC TRBJ2-7 NA TRBV5-1 TRBD1
CASSLRGAPQETQYF TGTGCCAGCAGCTTACGCGGGGCCCCCCAAGAGACCCAGTACTTC TRBJ2-5 NA TRBV7-9 NA
CASSPGLAGTTDTQYF TGTGCCAGCAGCCCGGGACTAGCGGGGACCACAGATACGCAGTATTTT TRBJ2-3 few TRBV27 TRBD2
CSAPTGSGLYEQYF TGCAGTGCTCCGACAGGTTCCGGCCTCTACGAGCAGTACTTC TRBJ2-7 NA TRBV20-1 NA
CASSPREQAYEQYF TGTGCCAGCAGCCCCCGGGAGCAGGCCTACGAGCAGTACTTC TRBJ2-7 NA TRBV7-6 NA
CASSLVLAGLGEQYF TGTGCCAGCAGCTTAGTCCTAGCGGGACTGGGAGAGCAGTACTTC TRBJ2-7 many TRBV7-2 TRBD2
CASSLPPQAQYF TGTGCCAGCAGCTTGCCCCCGCAGGCCCAGTACTTC TRBJ2-5 NA TRBV7-2 NA
CASSRLSGSTDTQYF TGTGCCAGCAGCCGACTTAGCGGGAGCACAGATACGCAGTATTTT TRBJ2-3 few TRBV7-9 TRBD2
CASSPSSGRFDTQYF TGTGCCAGCAGTCCATCTAGCGGGAGGTTCGATACGCAGTATTTT TRBJ2-3 many TRBV27 TRBD2
CASSLELTSGSALSEQFF TGTGCCAGCAGCTTAGAGCTCACTAGCGGGAGTGCTCTAAGTGAGCAGTTCTTC TRBJ2-1 NA TRBV11-3 TRBD2
CASTRTGRGTQPQHF TGTGCCAGCACCCGGACAGGGCGAGGGACGCAGCCCCAGCATTTT TRBJ1-5 few TRBV28 TRBD1
CSAVTSGWYQETQYF TGCAGTGCTGTGACTAGCGGGTGGTACCAAGAGACCCAGTACTTC TRBJ2-5 few TRBV20-1 TRBD2
CATTQGAGETQYF TGTGCCACAACACAGGGGGCAGGGGAGACCCAGTACTTC TRBJ2-5 NA TRBV19 TRBD1
CASSFYRGHEQFF TGTGCCAGCAGCTTTTACAGGGGCCATGAGCAGTTCTTC TRBJ2-1 few TRBV11-2 TRBD1
CASSAGTDSYEQYF TGTGCCAGCAGCGCCGGGACAGACTCCTACGAGCAGTACTTC TRBJ2-7 NA TRBV4-2 TRBD1
CASSRWGGRGITDTQYF TGTGCCAGCAGCCGATGGGGCGGGAGAGGAATCACAGATACGCAGTATTTT TRBJ2-3 NA TRBV7-3 TRBD2
CASSNGLVYEQYF TGTGCCAGCAGCAATGGACTTGTCTACGAGCAGTACTTC TRBJ2-7 few TRBV7-9 NA
CASTGTGRAEAFF TGCGCCAGCACCGGGACCGGCCGGGCTGAAGCTTTCTTT TRBJ1-1 NA TRBV5-1 NA
CASSFGFYNEQFF TGTGCCAGCAGCTTCGGGTTTTACAATGAGCAGTTCTTC TRBJ2-1 once TRBV7-8 NA
CASSVAGTSGETQYF TGTGCCAGCAGCGTAGCAGGGACTAGCGGAGAGACCCAGTACTTC TRBJ2-5 NA TRBV9 TRBD2
CASTAGGPYYNEQFF TGCGCCAGCACAGCGGGAGGGCCCTACTACAATGAGCAGTTCTTC TRBJ2-1 few TRBV5-1 TRBD2
CASSVDGQYNSPLHF TGTGCCAGCAGCGTAGACGGACAGTATAATTCACCCCTCCACTTT TRBJ1-6 NA TRBV9 NA
CAISESGTNYEQYF TGTGCCATCAGTGAAAGCGGGACCAACTACGAGCAGTACTTC TRBJ2-7 NA TRBV10-3 TRBD2
CASSLPRAGVDNEQFF TGTGCCAGCAGCCTGCCTAGAGCGGGGGTGGACAATGAGCAGTTCTTC TRBJ2-1 NA TRBV14 TRBD2
CASSLDLRLLTPYNEQFF TGTGCCAGCAGCTTAGATCTCAGGCTTCTCACTCCGTACAATGAGCAGTTCTTC TRBJ2-1 few TRBV11-2 NA
CASSLEMVASGRADNEQFF TGTGCCAGCAGCTTAGAGATGGTGGCTAGCGGGAGGGCCGATAATGAGCAGTTCTTC TRBJ2-1 NA TRBV7-8 TRBD2
CASSTTGGSQPQHF TGTGCCAGTAGTACCACAGGGGGGAGTCAGCCCCAGCATTTT TRBJ1-5 NA TRBV19 TRBD1
CASGLGGIEQYF TGTGCCAGCGGGCTAGGTGGGATCGAGCAGTACTTC TRBJ2-7 NA TRBV27 NA
CASSLGHSSYEQYF TGCGCCAGCAGCTTGGGGCACAGCTCCTACGAGCAGTACTTC TRBJ2-7 many TRBV5-1 NA
CASSFRGRAQYF TGTGCCAGCAGTTTCCGAGGGAGGGCCCAGTACTTC TRBJ2-5 NA TRBV12-3/TRBV12-4 TRBD2
CASSLGYSRSGNTEAFF TGTGCCAGCAGCTTAGGGTACAGCAGATCGGGGAACACTGAAGCTTTCTTT TRBJ1-1 few TRBV7-3 NA
CASSPTSYSEQFF TGCGCCAGCAGCCCGACTAGTTATTCTGAGCAGTTCTTC TRBJ2-1 many TRBV5-1 NA
CASGRLVKDRTDTQYF TGTGCCAGCGGACGACTAGTCAAGGACCGCACAGATACGCAGTATTTT TRBJ2-3 few TRBV5-4 NA
CASSKVLRPGTKNTGELFF TGTGCCAGCAGCAAAGTCCTTCGCCCGGGTACCAAAAACACCGGGGAGCTGTTTTTT TRBJ2-2 NA TRBV21-1 NA
CASSITANRGGMNTEAFF TGTGCCAGCAGCATTACAGCGAACAGGGGAGGGATGAACACTGAAGCTTTCTTT TRBJ1-1 few TRBV7-4 TRBD1
CASFPGQGLDTQYF TGTGCCAGCTTCCCGGGACAGGGTTTAGATACGCAGTATTTT TRBJ2-3 NA TRBV7-9 TRBD1
CASSLVGQSYLSGANVLTF TGTGCCAGCAGCTTGGTGGGGCAATCATACCTATCTGGGGCCAACGTCCTGACTTTC TRBJ2-6 NA TRBV11-1 NA
CASSLVFGAGEQFF TGCGCCAGCAGCTTGGTTTTTGGGGCGGGGGAGCAGTTCTTC TRBJ2-1 NA TRBV5-1 NA
CASRRTGVEKLFF TGTGCCAGCAGAAGGACAGGGGTAGAAAAACTGTTTTTT TRBJ1-4 NA TRBV6-1 TRBD1
CASSFDRVGYNEQFF TGTGCCAGCAGCTTTGACAGGGTAGGCTACAATGAGCAGTTCTTC TRBJ2-1 NA TRBV11-3 TRBD1
CASSFRTSYEQYF TGTGCCAGCAGTTTTAGGACCTCCTACGAGCAGTACTTC TRBJ2-7 few TRBV27 NA
CASIRAGVTDTQYF TGTGCCAGCATTCGAGCGGGAGTCACAGATACGCAGTATTTT TRBJ2-3 NA TRBV6-1 TRBD2
CASSLSYGGRSDTQYF TGTGCCAGCAGTTTAAGTTATGGGGGGCGATCAGATACGCAGTATTTT TRBJ2-3 NA TRBV28 NA
CSAFRGGSEAFF TGCAGTGCTTTCAGGGGAGGCTCTGAAGCTTTCTTT TRBJ1-1 few TRBV20-1 NA
CSMERERGEEQYF TGCAGTATGGAGCGGGAGCGCGGAGAGGAGCAGTACTTC TRBJ2-7 NA TRBV20-1 TRBD2
CSAHATSGSYEQYF TGCAGTGCCCACGCCACTAGCGGGAGCTACGAGCAGTACTTC TRBJ2-7 many TRBV20-1 TRBD2
CCARPGQGLGGNYGYTF TGCTGTGCTAGACCCGGACAGGGTCTAGGCGGGAACTATGGCTACACCTTC TRBJ1-2 NA TRBV20-1 TRBD1
CASSFFSGRATGELFF TGTGCCAGCAGTTTCTTTTCCGGGCGGGCCACCGGGGAGCTGTTTTTT TRBJ2-2 NA TRBV12-3/TRBV12-4 NA
CASNGGQGRVNEKLFF TGTGCCAGCAACGGCGGGCAGGGGCGTGTGAATGAAAAACTGTTTTTT TRBJ1-4 NA TRBV28 NA
CASSQDQGRYNEQFF TGCGCCAGCAGCCAAGATCAGGGGCGGTACAATGAGCAGTTCTTC TRBJ2-1 NA TRBV4-1 NA